Below are 32 T cell receptor beta chains sequenced from a single sample in a study of post-analysis software for immune sequencing data. Study-wide points: Among roughly 5 TRBV segments more frequent in patients than controls were TRBV5-6, TRBV5-1 and TRBV20-1.

cDNA libraries of TCR beta carried unique molecular identifiers. TCRdb ran MiXCR on the PCR reads and lists one entry per CDR3 protein. The sample has about 260,000 distinct CDR3 sequences, roughly a third seen once; the top ten hold 4% to 6%. These receptors' targets are unknown. Specimen: blood. These TCRs come from a girl aged 10-17 years with multiple sclerosis.

The gene calls are TRBV7-2 and TRBJ2-7; 8 bases fit TRBD2. Germline V gene data show CDR1 as SGHTA and CDR2 as FQGNSA. With V trimmed by 5 bases and J by 7 bases, 7 bases remained unmatched. The CDR3 contains 13 residues. The chain's CDR3 is CASSRTSYREQYF. CDR3 bases: TGTGCCAGCAGCCGGACTAGCTATCGTGAGCAGTACTTC.

Concerning this clonotype: A much larger clonotype is one base distant, so this may be a read error. V usage is TRBV5-1 and J usage is TRBJ1-4, with D possibly TRBD1 on 5 matching bases. V was pared by 0 bases and J by 5 bases, with 8 bases between. This CDR3 is 14 amino acids long. Per germline, CDR1 SGHRS and CDR2 YFSETQ. CDR3 DNA sequence: TGCGCCAGCAGCTTGGGACAGCAGAATGAAAAACTGTTTTTT. Protein: CASSLGQQNEKLFF.

This clonotype was observed a few times. This chain connects TRBV2 to TRBJ1-5; D ambiguous. V lost 4 bases, J lost 1 base, and 5 bases lay in between. This CDR3 contains 13 residues. Germline V lookup: CDR1 SNHLY, CDR2 FYNNEI. The CDR3 bases are TGTGCCAGCAGTGCCGAGAGCAATCAGCCCCAGCATTTT. It codes for CASSAESNQPQHF.

This clonotype was found a few times. The chain has TRBV6-6 and TRBJ1-1; 7 nucleotides line up with TRBD1. The V and J ends lost 7 bases and 5 bases, in that order; junction bases with no gene match: 10. The CDR3 is 14 amino acids. Germline CDR1 reads MNHNY; CDR2 reads SVGAGI (reference sequence). The CDR3 sequence is CASTRQGLGTEAFF. In DNA, the CDR3 is TGTGCCAGCACCAGACAGGGCCTTGGAACTGAAGCTTTCTTT.

In its sample, this clonotype was seen a few times. The chain uses TRBV7-2 and TRBJ1-5; 9 nucleotides match TRBD1. Germline CDR1 reads SGHTA; CDR2 reads FQGNSA. This CDR3 spans 15 amino acids. Trimming cost V 4 bases and J 1 base; bases outside gene matches: 2. The CDR3 reads CASSWTGASNQPQHF. CDR3 nucleotides: TGTGCCAGCAGCTGGACAGGGGCCAGCAATCAGCCCCAGCATTTT.

This clonotype was detected many times. The V gene is TRBV15, the J gene TRBJ2-5, with 7 positions matching TRBD1. V was clipped by 4 bases and J by 2 bases; unmatched bases: 4. This CDR3 is 14 amino acids long. CDR1 and CDR2 from the germline V gene are LNHNV and YYDKDF (reference sequence). The CDR3, as DNA: TGTGCCACCAGCAAAGGACAGGCGCAAGAGACCCAGTACTTC. It encodes CATSKGQAQETQYF.

DNA for the CDR3: TGTGCCAGCAGCTTCCAGTCGACGCAGTATTTT. This encodes CASSFQSTQYF. The gene calls are TRBV11-1 and TRBJ2-3; D is unresolved. CDR1 is SGHAT and CDR2 is FQDESV in the germline V gene (reference sequence). This CDR3 is built from 11 residues. Deletions cut 3 bases from V and 9 bases from J, with 7 bases between. Based on the CDR3 plus reference TRBV11-1 and TRBJ2-3, the full variable domain is EAEVAQSPRYKITEKSQAVAFWCDPISGHATLYWYRQILGQGPELLVQFQDESVVDDSQLPKDRFSAERLKGVDSTLKIQPAELGDSAMYLCASSFQSTQYFGPGTRLTVL.

This clonotype came up many times. The chain carries TRBV29-1 and TRBJ2-2; TRBD1 is a possible D gene (6 bases). This CDR3 comprises 14 residues. The germline gives CDR1 SQVTM, CDR2 ANQGSEA. Deletions cut 4 bases from V and 0 bases from J, with 9 bases between. CDR3 in DNA: TGCAGCGTTGGGCAGGGGTCGAACACCGGGGAGCTGTTTTTT. Translated: CSVGQGSNTGELFF.

There are many counts of this clonotype. The V gene is TRBV2, the J gene TRBJ1-1; the D gene is possibly TRBD1 (6 bases). Germline V gives CDR1 SNHLY, CDR2 FYNNEI. The CDR3 totals 13 residues. The ends were cut back, 8 bases at V and 4 bases at J, with 14 bases in the middle. CDR3 sequence reads: CASLAGAATEAFF. The CDR3 nucleotides read TGTGCCAGCCTCGCGGGGGCAGCCACTGAAGCTTTCTTT.

The chain combines TRBV7-9 with TRBJ2-2; 8 bases fit TRBD2. Germline assignment: CDR1 SEHNR and CDR2 FQNEAQ (reference sequence). The V and J ends lost 5 bases and 6 bases, in that order; junction bases with no gene match: 11. The CDR3 totals 16 residues. The DNA of the CDR3 is TGTGCCAGCAGCCGGCGGGCCGGGACTAGATCCGGGGAGCTGTTTTTT. Residues: CASSRRAGTRSGELFF.

This clonotype has a handful of counts. Just one base apart from a much larger clone, this may be a read error. V is TRBV10-3 and J is TRBJ2-6, with 8 positions matching TRBD1. CDR1 and CDR2 from the germline V gene are ENHRY and SYGVKD. The CDR3 totals 20 residues. CDR3 residues: CAISELPDRAFSSGANVRTF. The CDR3 DNA reads TGTGCCATCAGTGAGTTACCGGACAGGGCATTTTCCTCTGGGGCCAACGTCCGGACTTTC.

This clonotype has only a few counts. The rearrangement uses TRBV19 and TRBJ2-2, with a weak D call TRBD2 (7 bases). This CDR3 region has 15 residues. Germline V CDR1 and CDR2: LNHDA, SQIVND (reference sequence). V was cut by 4 bases and J by 5 bases, with 14 bases left in between. CDR3 protein: CASSTDSGKTGELFF. DNA for the CDR3: TGTGCCAGTAGTACGGACAGCGGGAAAACCGGGGAGCTGTTTTTT.

The table lists this clonotype with many counts. This chain connects TRBV15 to TRBJ1-4; no clear D. V lost 0 bases and J 7 bases, leaving 12 bases between the germline ends. This CDR3 has 15 residues. Germline V gene lookup returns CDR1 LNHNV and CDR2 YYDKDF (reference sequence). CDR3 coding DNA: TGTGCCACCAGCAGAGATTCGCAACAGTCTGAAAAACTGTTTTTT. Protein product: CATSRDSQQSEKLFF.

CDR3 sequence: CASSQDKGGSEPQHF. CDR3 bases: TGCGCCAGCAGCCAAGATAAGGGAGGATCTGAGCCCCAGCATTTT. The chain joins TRBV4-1 to TRBJ1-5; D remains unclear. V lost 0 bases to trimming and J lost 8 bases, with 14 bases between them. Germline CDR1 MGHRA, CDR2 YSYEKL. The CDR3 extends over 15 amino acids.

As for this clonotype: Being one base from a much bigger clone, this may be a read error. The rearrangement links TRBV28 to TRBJ2-5, with D unclear. The CDR3 contains 12 residues. Germline V gene lookup returns CDR1 MDHEN and CDR2 SYDVKM. V lost 3 bases, J lost 5 bases, and 7 bases lay in between. CDR3 bases: TGTGCCAGCAGTTTGCCGGTGGAGACCCAGTACTTC. This codes for CASSLPVETQYF. The complete variable domain, with remaining parts taken from reference TRBV28 and TRBJ2-5, reads DVKVTQSSRYLVKRTGEKVFLECVQDMDHENMFWYRQDPGLGLRLIYFSYDVKMKEKGDIPEGYSVSREKKERFSLILESASTNQTSMYLCASSLPVETQYFGPGTRLLVL.

V gene TRBV10-3 combines with J gene TRBJ2-1; 9 bases are shared with TRBD1. The V gene end was trimmed by 2 bases and the J gene end by 5 bases; junction bases not matched to a gene: 4. The CDR3 covers 15 residues. Germline CDR1 is ENHRY and CDR2 is SYGVKD. CDR3 DNA sequence: TGTGCCATCAGTGAGGGACAGGGGACCCACAATGAGCAGTTCTTC. It codes for CAISEGQGTHNEQFF.

To note about this clonotype: One base away lies a much larger clone, so this may be a sequencing read error. The chain couples TRBV6-1 to TRBJ2-5; TRBD2 aligns across 11 bases. Germline V lookup: CDR1 MNHNS, CDR2 SASEGT. The CDR3 covers 17 residues. CDR3 sequence reads: CASSEGRLAGYQETRYF. CDR3 DNA: TGTGCCAGCAGTGAAGGTCGACTAGCGGGATACCAAGAGACCCGGTACTTC.

This clonotype has ten or more counts. The rearrangement joins TRBV6-5 to TRBJ2-7; D remains unclear. V lost 0 bases and J lost 5, with 8 bases in between. The CDR3 consists of 13 residues. Germline loops: CDR1 MNHEY, CDR2 SVGAGI. The CDR3 bases are TGTGCCAGCAGTTACTCGGTCGTTGACGAGCAGTACTTC. It is translated as CASSYSVVDEQYF.

The chain carries TRBV12-3 or TRBV12-4 and TRBJ1-4; D might be TRBD1 (6 bases). This CDR3 comprises 13 residues. The V gene lost 4 bases and the J gene lost 5 bases, with 8 bases spanning the gap. The CDR3, as DNA: TGTGCCAGCAGTTGGGGGCCCAATGAAAAACTGTTTTTT. Residues: CASSWGPNEKLFF.

V is TRBV4-1 and J is TRBJ2-5, with 10 positions matching TRBD2. The CDR3 totals 17 residues. The ends lost 1 base at V and 11 bases at J; junction bases unmatched: 16. CDR1 is MGHRA, CDR2 YSYEKL, per germline. Here the CDR3 reads CASSQALAGANANEQYF. The DNA for the CDR3 is TGCGCCAGCAGCCAAGCCCTAGCGGGGGCCAATGCCAATGAGCAGTACTTC.

This clonotype occurred many times. The rearrangement links TRBV5-6 to TRBJ2-5, with D hard to call. Trimming stripped 1 base from V and 7 bases from J, with 11 bases between. Germline V gene lookup returns CDR1 SGHDT and CDR2 YYEEEE. The CDR3 is made up of 13 amino acids. The CDR3 DNA sequence: TGTGCCAGCAGCTTGCTGGCGGCGCGGACCCAGTACTTC. It is translated as CASSLLAARTQYF.

This chain uses TRBV20-1 with TRBJ2-5, with a tentative D call TRBD1 (5 bases). Germline CDR1 reads DFQATT; CDR2 reads SNEGSKA (reference sequence). Deletions cut 1 base from V and 4 bases from J, with 16 bases between. This CDR3 region has 15 residues. The CDR3 region has the DNA TGCAGTGCTAGAGGAGTTGGCCTTCAGGGAGAGACCCAGTACTTC. Protein product: CSARGVGLQGETQYF.

This clonotype was recorded once. This may stem from a read error, because a much larger clone lies one nucleotide away. This chain links TRBV3-1 with TRBJ1-5; D may be TRBD1 (6 bases). Germline V gives CDR1 LGHDT, CDR2 YNNKEL (reference sequence). The length of the CDR3 is 15 residues. V was pared by 0 bases and J by 3 bases, with 9 bases between. CDR3 in DNA: TGTGCCAGCAGCCAAGACGGACAGTCCAATCAGCCCCAGCATTTT. Residues: CASSQDGQSNQPQHF.

On this clonotype itself: A read error is possible here, since a much larger clone lies one base away. V usage is TRBV25-1 and J usage is TRBJ1-2; tentatively, D is TRBD1 (5 bases). The CDR3 length is 14 residues. V lost 3 bases, J lost 10 bases, and 18 bases lay in between. Germline lookup yields CDR1 MGHDK and CDR2 SYGVNS. CDR3 bases: TGTGCCAGCAGTGAGGAAGGGGCGGCGGCAGACTACACCTTC. Protein: CASSEEGAAADYTF.

The V call is TRBV11-2, the J call TRBJ2-1; a possible D gene is TRBD1 (5 bases). The CDR3 is 15 amino acids. CDR1 is SGHAT, CDR2 FQNNGV, per germline. V shed 5 bases and J shed 0 bases, with 11 bases lying between them. CDR3 in DNA: TGTGCCAGCAGCCCCTGGGGCAGCTCCTACAATGAGCAGTTCTTC. It yields the protein CASSPWGSSYNEQFF.

This clonotype was recorded many times. The CDR3 nucleotides read TGCAGTGCTAGAGAACAGTCAGTGACAGCCAGACGCACAGATACGCAGTATTTT. Its translation: CSAREQSVTARRTDTQYF. J is TRBJ2-3 and V is TRBV20-1, with D perhaps TRBD1 (5 bases). Trimming took 0 bases from V and 1 from J, leaving 20 bases between them. The CDR3 runs 18 residues. CDR1 is DFQATT and CDR2 is SNEGSKA in the germline V gene (reference sequence).

This sequence joins TRBV15 and TRBJ2-5; 7 bases fit TRBD1. Germline V gene data show CDR1 as LNHNV and CDR2 as YYDKDF (reference sequence). J gave up 4 bases and V 2 bases, and 10 bases lay outside the gene matches. The CDR3 runs to 16 residues. The CDR3: CATSRRDRVIAETQYF. CDR3 coding DNA: TGTGCCACCAGCAGACGTGACAGGGTGATAGCAGAGACCCAGTACTTC.

This clonotype was observed many times. This chain connects TRBV6-5 to TRBJ1-2; weak D call: TRBD1 (6 bases). From germline, CDR1 is MNHEY and CDR2 SVGAGI. CDR3 length equals 14 residues. V was clipped by 7 bases and J by 2 bases, with 14 bases between them. CDR3 sequence: CASTRGEGNYGYTF. The CDR3 region has the DNA TGTGCCAGCACCAGGGGAGAGGGAAACTATGGCTACACCTTC.

J is TRBJ2-3 and V is TRBV7-2; 10 nucleotides line up with TRBD2. The length of the CDR3 is 15 residues. V lost 3 bases to trimming and J lost 4 bases; unmatched junction nucleotides: 4. The germline V gene encodes CDR1 SGHTA and CDR2 FQGNSA. CDR3 coding DNA: TGTGCCAGCAGCTTGTCTAGCGGGAGAGCAGATACGCAGTATTTT. The encoded protein is CASSLSSGRADTQYF.

This clonotype appeared a few times. J is TRBJ2-1 and V is TRBV12-3 or TRBV12-4, with 9 nucleotides matching TRBD1. The CDR3 length is 12 residues. V dropped 4 bases and J dropped 14; count of bases not matched to a gene: 6. CDR3 in DNA: TGTGCCAGCAGTTCCCACGGGACAGGGAAGTTCTTC. This sequence encodes CASSSHGTGKFF.

This clonotype appeared many times. The rearrangement links TRBV5-6 to TRBJ2-3; no definite D call. The germline CDR1 and CDR2 sequences are SGHDT and YYEEEE. V lost 4 bases, J lost 5 bases, and 14 bases lay in between. The CDR3 consists of 14 residues. CDR3 loop: CASSLGLLGDTQYF. In nucleotides, the CDR3 is TGTGCCAGCAGCCTTGGGTTATTAGGAGATACGCAGTATTTT.

This chain uses TRBV6-5 with TRBJ2-7; 8 nucleotides agree with TRBD1. The CDR3 runs 15 residues. Germline trimming cut 5 bases from V and 3 bases from J; bases unmatched to any gene: 9. Germline loops: CDR1 MNHEY, CDR2 SVGAGI. In DNA, the CDR3 is TGTGCCAGCAGTACCCGGACAGGGTTGCGCTACGAGCAGTACTTC. Translated, it gives CASSTRTGLRYEQYF.